Detailed here is one TCR beta chain. What it binds is unknown. One entry per CDR3 protein, called by TCRdb with MiXCR from the 5' RACE reads. This table holds hundreds of thousands of distinct CDR3 sequences, around 26% found once. The data derive from a study of CD8 T cells in ankylosing spondylitis. Broader study findings: Several of the motif variants were reported before in synovial fluid and blood from reactive arthritis. As reported, disease-linked clones showed significant enrichment in matched ankylosing spondylitis synovial fluid. Typical of ankylosing spondylitis blood, it appeared, was a TCR beta motif of about eight highly homologous variants.

V lost 5 bases to trimming and J lost 3 bases; unmatched junction nucleotides: 4. Germline CDR1 and CDR2: KGHDR and SFDVKD. This CDR3 comprises 16 residues. The chain combines TRBV24-1 with TRBJ2-2, with 11 bases matching TRBD1. The specimen sequenced was blood, either unsorted or a sorted T cell fraction (not recorded which). This clonotype originated in a male donor with ankylosing spondylitis. The CDR3 region is CATSVWGQGDTGELFF. The DNA of the CDR3 is TGTGCCACCAGTGTGTGGGGACAGGGGGACACCGGGGAGCTGTTTTTT.